These 28 T cell receptor beta chains were all obtained from the same sample, sequenced in a study of blood T cell repertoires in COVID-19. Only in-frame clones appear in the TCRdb table, and some are missing; sequencing was by immunoSEQ multiplex PCR. The sample yields approximately 240,000 clones, over 80% seen once. The material sequenced was PBMCs or T cells enriched from blood (not recorded which). All receptors derive from a woman under 30 who had recovered from COVID-19.

The rearrangement uses TRBV9 and TRBJ1-5; no clear D gene. The V and J ends lost 0 bases and 9 bases respectively, with 13 bases between them. The CDR3 has 14 amino acids. CDR1 and CDR2 from the germline V gene are SGDLS and YYNGEE. This CDR3 reads CASSVGPGKPPQHF. DNA of the CDR3: TGTGCCAGCAGCGTAGGTCCTGGTAAGCCGCCCCAGCATTTT. Using reference TRBV9 and TRBJ1-5 for the parts outside the CDR3, the full variable domain is DSGVTQTPKHLITATGQRVTLRCSPRSGDLSVYWYQQSLDQGLQFLIQYYNGEERAKGNILERFSAQQFPDLHSELNLSSLELGDSALYFCASSVGPGKPPQHFGDGTRLSIL.

This chain joins TRBV9 and TRBJ1-2; a possible D gene is TRBD1 (6 bases). Germline V gives CDR1 SGDLS, CDR2 YYNGEE. This CDR3 is built from 15 residues. The V and J ends lost 0 bases and 4 bases respectively, with 13 bases between them. DNA for the CDR3: TGTGCCAGCAGCGTAGCTACGGGGGGCGGCTATGGCTACACCTTC. Translating gives CASSVATGGGYGYTF.

Written as DNA, the CDR3 is TGCGCCAGCAGCCATGGAGGGAACACAGATACGCAGTATTTT. Encoded protein: CASSHGGNTDTQYF. V usage is TRBV4-1 and J usage is TRBJ2-3; maybe TRBD2 (6 bases). Germline V lookup: CDR1 MGHRA, CDR2 YSYEKL. This CDR3 has 14 residues. Trimming removed 3 bases at V and 2 bases at J, with 9 bases between.

This clone was recorded only once. This chain joins TRBV2 and TRBJ2-7, with 9 bases aligning to TRBD1. The trim removed 8 bases at V and 7 bases at J, leaving 9 bases unmatched. The CDR3 runs 13 residues. CDR1 and CDR2 (germline): SNHLY, FYNNEI. The CDR3 DNA sequence: TGTGCCAGCGGCGAAGGGACAGGGAGGGAGCAGTACTTC. This encodes CASGEGTGREQYF.

The rearrangement uses TRBV19 and TRBJ1-2; TRBD1 aligns across 7 bases. The CDR3 has 15 amino acids. The germline V gene encodes CDR1 LNHDA and CDR2 SQIVND (reference sequence). V lost 2 bases, J lost 6 bases, and 9 bases stayed unmatched. The CDR3, as DNA: TGTGCCAGTAGTATATATGACAGGGCCCTAGATGGCTACACCTTC. It yields the protein CASSIYDRALDGYTF.

The chain employs TRBV5-1 and TRBJ2-5; weak D call: TRBD2 (5 bases). The CDR3 contains 15 residues. Germline-derived CDR1 and CDR2 are SGHRS and YFSETQ. Trimming cost V 5 bases and J 5 bases, with 19 bases left between them. The CDR3 bases are TGCGCCAGCAGGAGATCTGGCGGTAGAGGGGAGACCCAGTACTTC. Residues: CASRRSGGRGETQYF.

V gene TRBV6-5 combines with J gene TRBJ2-7; the D gene is possibly TRBD2 (7 bases). Per the germline V gene, CDR1 is MNHEY and CDR2 is SVGAGI. The CDR3 extends over 14 amino acids. The V gene lost 7 bases and the J gene lost 6 bases, with 19 bases spanning the gap. CDR3 sequence reads: CASTGVGGKSEQYF. The CDR3 nucleotides read TGTGCCAGCACAGGGGTGGGGGGGAAGAGCGAGCAGTACTTC.

The chain carries TRBV11-2 and TRBJ2-2, with TRBD2 matching over 8 bases. Trimming at V came to 4 bases and at J to 5 bases, leaving 9 bases not matched to a gene. The CDR3 runs 16 residues. Germline V gene sequence: CDR1 SGHAT, CDR2 FQNNGV. DNA of the CDR3: TGTGCCAGCAGCTCAATAGGGCGGGAGGAGACCGGGGAGCTGTTTTTT. It yields the protein CASSSIGREETGELFF.

Turning to this clone: The same CDR3 is also encoded by other DNA sequences in this sample. V and J are TRBV6-5 and TRBJ1-1; D call uncertain. Germline V gives CDR1 MNHEY, CDR2 SVGAGI. V was trimmed by 2 bases and J by 4 bases, leaving 8 bases between them. This CDR3 comprises 13 residues. This CDR3 is CASSYTGGTEAFF. The CDR3 DNA reads TGTGCCAGCAGTTACACGGGAGGCACTGAAGCTTTCTTT.

The chain carries TRBV9 and TRBJ1-1; 8 nucleotides line up with TRBD1. The CDR3 is 12 amino acids. Germline values: CDR1 SGDLS, CDR2 YYNGEE. Germline trimming cut 5 bases from V and 10 bases from J; bases unmatched to any gene: 7. This chain's CDR3 is CASSGTGGLAFF. Here the CDR3 DNA reads TGTGCCAGCAGTGGCACAGGGGGTCTAGCTTTCTTT.

This clone was counted a few times. The chain joins TRBV4-2 to TRBJ2-2, with D maybe TRBD2 (5 bases). This CDR3 has 14 amino acids. Trimming took 0 bases from V and 6 from J, leaving 8 bases between them. Germline values: CDR1 LGHNA, CDR2 YNFKEQ. The CDR3 sequence: CASSQDLEAGELFF. The CDR3 DNA reads TGTGCCAGCAGCCAAGATCTGGAGGCCGGGGAGCTGTTTTTT.

The V call is TRBV7-9, the J call TRBJ1-3, with 9 bases lining up with TRBD1. The germline V gene encodes CDR1 SEHNR and CDR2 FQNEAQ (reference sequence). V was clipped by 5 bases and J by 1 base; unmatched bases: 12. The CDR3 has 18 amino acids. The chain's CDR3 is CASSPLTTGGKSGNTIYF. CDR3 in DNA: TGTGCCAGCAGCCCCTTAACGACAGGGGGAAAGTCTGGAAACACCATATATTTT.

The rearrangement joins TRBV5-4 to TRBJ1-1; D uncertain. Germline V gene lookup returns CDR1 SGHNT and CDR2 YYREEE (reference sequence). V lost 1 base, J lost 3 bases, and 10 bases lay in between. CDR3 length: 14 residues. The DNA for the CDR3 is TGTGCCAGCAGCTTGCTCGGAGGTGACACTGAAGCTTTCTTT. Encoded protein: CASSLLGGDTEAFF.

The rearrangement joins TRBV19 to TRBJ1-6; the match to TRBD1 covers 7 bases. The trim removed 6 bases at V and 5 bases at J, leaving 13 bases unmatched. Germline-derived CDR1 and CDR2 are LNHDA and SQIVND (reference sequence). CDR3 size: 17 residues. CDR3 DNA sequence: TGTGCCAGTAGCTTCCTTCGGGGCAGGGGGGATAATTCACCCCTCCACTTT. The encoded protein is CASSFLRGRGDNSPLHF.

The chain couples TRBV6-2 or TRBV6-3 to TRBJ1-1, with TRBD1 identical over 7 bases. The V segment lost 5 bases and the J segment 4 bases; nucleotides outside the gene matches: 7. Germline loops: CDR1 MNHEY, CDR2 SVGEGT. This CDR3 spans 14 amino acids. DNA of the CDR3: TGTGCCAGCAGTGGAGGGGGCGCCGGCACTGAAGCTTTCTTT. Translating it yields CASSGGGAGTEAFF.

V usage is TRBV7-9 and J usage is TRBJ2-7; D unresolved. Between the trimmed V and J ends, which lost 6 bases and 6 bases, there was a span of 9 bases. The CDR3 runs to 11 residues. Germline values: CDR1 SEHNR, CDR2 FQNEAQ (reference sequence). CDR3 DNA: TGTGCCAGCAGAACCAACTCCGAGCAGTACTTC. Its translation: CASRTNSEQYF.

The rearrangement uses TRBV4-3 and TRBJ1-5; 9 positions agree with TRBD1. Germline V gene data show CDR1 as LGHNA and CDR2 as YSLEER. The CDR3 spans 15 residues. Losses at the gene ends were 3 bases for V and 4 bases for J; bases not matched to a gene: 4. CDR3 sequence (DNA): TGCGCCAGCAGCCATGACAGGGGGGGAAATCAGCCCCAGCATTTT. It yields the protein CASSHDRGGNQPQHF.

This chain connects TRBV29-1 to TRBJ2-1; 14 nucleotides line up with TRBD2. CDR3 length: 14 residues. Germline-derived CDR1 and CDR2 are SQVTM and ANQGSEA. V was clipped by 8 bases and J by 3 bases; unmatched bases: 3. The CDR3 protein is CSSGLAGVYNEQFF. CDR3 nucleotides: TGCAGCTCGGGACTAGCGGGAGTCTACAATGAGCAGTTCTTC.

V is TRBV5-1 and J is TRBJ1-4; D not resolved. The CDR3 covers 15 residues. Germline V gene data show CDR1 as SGHRS and CDR2 as YFSETQ. Trimming shortened V by 3 bases and J by 0 bases, and 9 bases separated the two germline ends. The CDR3: CASSSSLATNEKLFF. CDR3 nucleotide sequence: TGCGCCAGCAGCTCCTCCCTTGCAACTAATGAAAAACTGTTTTTT.

The chain couples TRBV7-9 to TRBJ1-1, with 8 bases matching TRBD1. This CDR3 comprises 14 residues. Germline CDR1 reads SEHNR; CDR2 reads FQNEAQ (reference sequence). The V segment lost 4 bases and the J segment 5 bases; nucleotides outside the gene matches: 6. The CDR3 DNA reads TGTGCCAGCAGCTCCTTAACAGGGGGGACTGAAGCTTTCTTT. As protein: CASSSLTGGTEAFF. Full variable domain (outside the CDR3, taken from reference TRBV7-9 and TRBJ1-1): DTGVSQNPRHKITKRGQNVTFRCDPISEHNRLYWYRQTLGQGPEFLTYFQNEAQLEKSRLLSDRFSAERPKGSFSTLEIQRTEQGDSAMYLCASSSLTGGTEAFFGQGTRLTVV.

V is TRBV4-1 and J is TRBJ2-3, with TRBD2 identical over 10 bases. With 1 base clipped from V and 3 bases from J, the junction kept 7 bases outside the gene matches. Germline V gives CDR1 MGHRA, CDR2 YSYEKL. CDR3 length: 17 amino acids. The CDR3 nucleotides are TGCGCCAGCAGCCAAGCTAAGCGGGAGGGCAGGACAGATACGCAGTATTTT. Protein: CASSQAKREGRTDTQYF.

The V gene is TRBV6-5, the J gene TRBJ1-1; 8 bases align to TRBD1. The trim removed 6 bases at V and 11 bases at J, leaving 5 bases unmatched. The CDR3 totals 11 residues. CDR1 is MNHEY, CDR2 SVGAGI, per germline. The CDR3 nucleotides read TGTGCCAGCAGAGGACAGGGCACCGCTTTCTTT. Its translation is CASRGQGTAFF.

The chain is built from TRBV19 and TRBJ2-3; tentative D call: TRBD1 (5 bases). V dropped 7 bases and J dropped 2 bases, with 13 bases sitting between them. CDR1 and CDR2 (germline): LNHDA, SQIVND (reference sequence). The CDR3 length is 14 residues. This chain's CDR3 is CASIPPGITDTQYF. The CDR3 nucleotides read TGTGCCAGTATCCCCCCAGGGATCACAGATACGCAGTATTTT.

V usage is TRBV10-3 and J usage is TRBJ1-2; D perhaps matches TRBD1 (5 bases). Germline CDR1 reads ENHRY; CDR2 reads SYGVKD. The CDR3 covers 14 residues. The V and J ends lost 3 bases and 1 base respectively, with 9 bases between them. The CDR3 region has the DNA TGTGCCATCAGTGACCGGGGGGGTAACTATGGCTACACCTTC. This translates into CAISDRGGNYGYTF.

This clone was detected only a few times. The rearrangement links TRBV7-2 to TRBJ1-1; D is ambiguous. In germline, CDR1 is SGHTA, CDR2 FQGNSA. The CDR3 length is 13 residues. V was cut by 1 base and J by 3 bases, with 6 bases left in between. CDR3 sequence (DNA): TGTGCCAGCAGCTTAGAGAGGGACACTGAAGCTTTCTTT. Its protein is CASSLERDTEAFF.

The V gene is TRBV18, the J gene TRBJ1-1; D is ambiguous. Germline CDR1 KGHSH, CDR2 LQKENI. V lost 2 bases and J 3 bases, leaving 7 bases between the germline ends. There are 13 residues in the CDR3. CDR3 DNA: TGTGCCAGCTCACCATTTTCTGACACTGAAGCTTTCTTT. Amino acids: CASSPFSDTEAFF.

The chain recombines TRBV10-3 with TRBJ1-5; TRBD1 aligns across 8 bases. CDR3 length: 14 amino acids. CDR1 and CDR2 (germline): ENHRY, SYGVKD. Unmatched junction bases numbered 5, after V lost 6 bases and J lost 4 bases. CDR3 sequence reads: CAISLGQANQPQHF. The CDR3 region has the DNA TGTGCCATCAGCCTGGGACAGGCGAATCAGCCCCAGCATTTT.

The chain uses TRBV3-1 (or the pseudogene TRBV3-2) and TRBJ2-1, with D maybe TRBD2 (6 bases). The CDR3 length is 15 residues. Looked up from germline, CDR1 is LGHDT and CDR2 is YNNKEL (reference sequence). The V end was cut by 1 base, the J end by 1 base, with 8 bases between. The CDR3 nucleotides read TGTGCCAGCAGCCAAGCGGGGGAATCCTACAATGAGCAGTTCTTC. This gives the protein CASSQAGESYNEQFF.